Listed below are T cell receptor beta chains from one sample, sequenced in a study of cytomegalovirus exposure and HLA in healthy donors. Produced via immunoSEQ multiplex PCR; TCRdb's table is partial and in-frame only. The profile shows 150,000 to 200,000 clones, over 70% of them singletons. Sequenced: PBMCs. Receptors were obtained from a woman between 18 and 29 years old in good health and CMV-seronegative. Both conserved end residues are part of each CDR3. The D gene is left open where the match is weak. Clone size is given for some rows only: seen once, a few or many times, or a class if the clone is expanded.

clone_size	v_call	d_call	cdr3_aa
-	TRBV15	-	CATSRDEEYNEQFF
-	TRBV5-1	-	CASSPPQAEGEKLFF
once	TRBV27	-	CASSLSWGGSNQPQHF
few	TRBV6-4	TRBD2	CASSARGGQETQYF
-	TRBV28	TRBD1	CASRYPAGGKLFF
-	TRBV5-6	-	CASSPRKLSGEQYF
-	TRBV12-2	-	CASRSRVTNYNSPLHF
-	TRBV11-2	TRBD2	CASRRLAGLGETQYF
-	TRBV5-1	-	CASSSDSRLGYTF
-	TRBV5-5	-	CASSLRLPSDTQYF
-	TRBV6-5	-	CASSYSWARYTEAFF
-	TRBV5-6	-	CASSPAGWQTYGYTF
-	TRBV30	-	CAWSVQGDSPLHF
-	TRBV10-3	TRBD1	CAIRNRDRGAFF
-	TRBV14	TRBD1	CASSPTGMGSYNEQFF
-	TRBV7-9	TRBD1	CASSLAGTAVSGANVLTF
-	TRBV2	-	CASSGERSTDTQYF
-	TRBV5-1	TRBD1	CASSLGTGGRLTTEAFF
-	TRBV13	-	CASSPPNPQGRLLGAFF
-	TRBV19	-	CASSIGSSYNEQFF
-	TRBV2	TRBD2	CASNTRGDPYEQYF
-	TRBV12-5	-	CASGYQETQYF
-	TRBV5-6	TRBD1	CASSFRHQGWQGDGGYTF
-	TRBV5-4	TRBD2	CASSLEGGGAGETQYF
-	TRBV4-1	TRBD1	CASSQAPTGASYGYTF
-	TRBV19	TRBD1	CASSIGDRLSNQPQHF
-	TRBV6-1	TRBD1	CASSARTGTTYEQYF
once	TRBV11-1	-	CASSLTDYNSPLHF
-	TRBV7-2	-	CASSLVGGTQYF
-	TRBV19	TRBD1	CASSFLPGQAHSGNTIYF
few	TRBV19	-	CASSRQAARSGNTIYF
-	TRBV6-6	TRBD2	CASNRAGGSDTQYF
-	TRBV4-1	-	CASSQGTQVISGNTIYF
-	TRBV18	-	CASSPDSSNEKLFF
-	TRBV9	TRBD1	CASSLTGQHSYEQYF
once	TRBV9	-	CASSVSVRVGSDEKLFF
-	TRBV7-9	-	CASSMSSGINEKLFF
-	TRBV11-2	-	CASSFGGETEAFF
-	TRBV6-5	TRBD1	CASSLKPGTGTAGYTF
-	TRBV18	-	CASSISPGNTEAFF
-	TRBV6-5	-	CASSTLGGFSGYTF
-	TRBV7-6	TRBD2	CASSASGGALGTQYF
-	TRBV19	-	CASSSAETQYF
few	TRBV25-1	TRBD1	CASSDRQGRSGQYF
-	TRBV5-1	-	CASRETAEYEQYF
-	TRBV28	-	CASIPPGGGYGYTF
-	TRBV9	-	CASSVDYPGFAYGYTF
few	TRBV18	-	CASSSTRSEETQYF
-	TRBV18	TRBD1	CASSRRDSQQETQYF
-	TRBV6-1	-	CASSEAWGVTGYTF
-	TRBV11-3	-	CASSSLTGLNEKLFF
-	TRBV18	-	CASSPQTGLSTWCF
-	TRBV5-1	-	CASSWDTKLAAFF